This TCR beta chain derives from a study of siplizumab effects on memory and regulatory T cells. Overall study findings and caveats: Alloreactive sequences that could be traced to unstimulated CD4+ memory cells showed a significant reduction under siplizumab. The suppressive capacity of proliferating Tregs from siplizumab cultures remained unconfirmed. Memory cells seemed less diverse than naive T cells, which also seemed major contributors to the alloresponse.

Assays covered roughly 100,000 TCR templates per sample. Sequencing used immunoSEQ multiplex PCR; TCRdb keeps in-frame clones, though not all of them. This sample carries more than 75,000 clones, 80% to 95% of them seen once, and the ten largest clones take around 6.5%. To note about this clone: The target antigen is unknown.

The germline V gene encodes CDR1 SEHNR and CDR2 FQNEAQ (reference sequence). Trimming stripped 5 bases from V and 5 bases from J, with 13 bases between. CDR3 length: 14 amino acids. This clonotype was sampled from a human donor in good health. Sequenced input: CD8+ T cells sorted from blood. The V call is TRBV7-9, the J call TRBJ2-4; D unresolved. The CDR3 here is CASSPPYAENIQYF. As DNA, the CDR3 is TGTGCCAGCAGCCCACCCTATGCGGAAAACATTCAGTACTTC.